The rows below give T cell receptor beta chains drawn from one sample of a study of cytomegalovirus exposure and HLA in healthy donors. Sequencing used immunoSEQ multiplex PCR; TCRdb keeps in-frame clones, though not all of them. The data contain about 130,000 clones, over 60% of them seen just once; the ten biggest clones take up roughly 2%. Sequenced material: PBMCs. The receptors were gathered from a man aged 25-40 years in good health and CMV-seronegative. The CDR3 runs from the conserved cysteine through the conserved F or W. D genes are given only for firm matches. Expanded clones get a size class; other rows say once, few or many, or leave the size out.

V: TRBV27; size: .; J: TRBJ2-7; D: TRBD1; DNA: TGTGCCAGCAGCATATTAGGACAGGGGGCGTCCTTC; CDR3: CASSILGQGASF
V: TRBV2; size: .; J: TRBJ2-2; D: .; DNA: TGTGCCAGCAACCGCGGGGGCAGAAACACCGGGGAGCTGTTTTTT; CDR3: CASNRGGRNTGELFF
V: TRBV4-1; size: .; J: TRBJ2-3; D: .; DNA: TGCGCCAGCAGCAAGGGAGGACTCCCCGGGGCAGATACGCAGTATTTT; CDR3: CASSKGGLPGADTQYF
V: TRBV5-1; size: once; J: TRBJ2-7; D: TRBD2; DNA: TGCGCCAGCAGCTTGGCAGGCGGGGGAGGCGCCTACGAGCAGTACTTC; CDR3: CASSLAGGGGAYEQYF
V: TRBV5-1; size: .; J: TRBJ2-1; D: TRBD2; DNA: TGCGCCAGCAGCCAAAGCGGGAGGGCAGGTGAGCAGTTCTTC; CDR3: CASSQSGRAGEQFF
V: TRBV5-6; size: .; J: TRBJ2-7; D: .; DNA: TGTGCCAGCAGCTTGCTGGGCCCAAGCTCCTACGAGCAGTACTTC; CDR3: CASSLLGPSSYEQYF
V: TRBV2; size: .; J: TRBJ2-7; D: TRBD2; DNA: TGTGCCCGACAAAGGGAGGGGACCTACGAGCAGTACTTC; CDR3: CARQREGTYEQYF
V: TRBV5-1; size: .; J: TRBJ1-1; D: .; DNA: TGCGCCAGCAGCCCCAGGTCGCGCACTGAAGCTTTCTTT; CDR3: CASSPRSRTEAFF
V: TRBV2; size: .; J: TRBJ2-7; D: .; DNA: TGTGCCAGCAGGGGGCTTTCCTACGAGCAGTACTTC; CDR3: CASRGLSYEQYF
V: TRBV15; size: .; J: TRBJ2-3; D: TRBD2; DNA: TGTGCCACCAGCAGAGATACGCGGGAGAGCACAGATACGCAGTATTTT; CDR3: CATSRDTRESTDTQYF
V: TRBV11-2; size: once; J: TRBJ2-7; D: TRBD2; DNA: TGTGCCAGCAGCTCCCCCCTCGGGACTAGCGGGAGCTACGAGCAGTACTTC; CDR3: CASSSPLGTSGSYEQYF
V: TRBV18; size: .; J: TRBJ1-2; D: .; DNA: TGTGCCAGCTCACCACCGGGCACCTATGGCTACACCTTC; CDR3: CASSPPGTYGYTF
V: TRBV9; size: .; J: TRBJ2-7; D: TRBD2; DNA: TGTGCCAGCAGCCCAGGCCTGAGGAGCGGGAGGTTATACGAGCAGTACTTC; CDR3: CASSPGLRSGRLYEQYF
V: TRBV5-1; size: .; J: TRBJ2-3; D: .; DNA: TGCGCCAGCAGCTCCGGACTGTACACAGATACGCAGTATTTT; CDR3: CASSSGLYTDTQYF
V: TRBV10-2; size: .; J: TRBJ1-1; D: .; DNA: TGCGCCAGCAGTGCCGGGGGGGACACTGAAGCTTTCTTT; CDR3: CASSAGGDTEAFF
V: TRBV2; size: .; J: TRBJ2-3; D: .; DNA: TGTGCCAGCACCCTCCCCCAGGGGCCAGATACGCAGTATTTT; CDR3: CASTLPQGPDTQYF
V: TRBV11-3; size: .; J: TRBJ2-7; D: TRBD1; DNA: TGTGCCAGCAGCCCCAGGGGGAGCTCCTACGAGCAGTACTTC; CDR3: CASSPRGSSYEQYF
V: TRBV5-8; size: .; J: TRBJ1-2; D: .; DNA: TGTGCCAGCAGATTAGGGGGATCGTGGTATGGCTACACCTTC; CDR3: CASRLGGSWYGYTF